This T cell receptor (beta chain) appears in the sequencing data of a study of T cells in Graves' hyperthyroidism and ophthalmopathy. The overall study: Specimen type is peripheral blood, collected at initial diagnosis prior to any treatment.

In its sample, this clonotype was seen a few times. With a much larger clone just one base away, this may be a read error. This CDR3 has 12 amino acids. The germline V gene encodes CDR1 LGHDT and CDR2 YNNKEL (reference sequence). V dropped 0 bases and J dropped 7 bases, with 4 bases sitting between them. Patients aged 18 to 65 had newly diagnosed hyperthyroidism that had lasted under 2 months. TCR beta CDR3 sequences were amplified from RNA transcripts. The HTBI set primed first-round TCR CDR3 RT-PCR. Each CDR3 protein is one row after TCRdb ran MiXCR on the multiplex PCR reads. The data show about 510,000 distinct CDR3 sequences, around 13% seen once.

The sample comprised blood. This sequence joins TRBV3-1 and TRBJ1-5; D call uncertain. This sequence originates from a woman in her thirties or forties with Graves' hyperthyroidism. The CDR3 reads CASSQDPQPQHF. DNA of the CDR3: TGTGCCAGCAGCCAAGACCCCCAGCCCCAGCATTTT.